Sequencing of this T cell receptor beta chain was carried out in a study of shared clonotypes between healthy human individuals. Donors, without exception, were Caucasian adults residing in Nashville, Tennessee. This clone has just one count. Its antigen is as yet unknown. General study points: Large depth notwithstanding, sorted-subset sequencing proved incomplete by rarefaction.

Measured with immunoSEQ multiplex PCR; TCRdb has only the in-frame clones, and not every one. The data contain about 1.1 million clones, 60% to 85% of them singletons. The sample consisted of memory CD4+ T cells from PBMCs. Subset here: CD45RA-negative fraction. The clonotype was recovered from a man younger than 30 in good health. Some clones in this sample may be carry-over from other donors' samples.

DNA of the CDR3: TGTGCCCGAGGACAGGGGGCGGGCGAGCAGTACTTC. Its protein product is CARGQGAGEQYF. The chain recombines TRBV30 with TRBJ2-7, with 11 positions matching TRBD1. CDR3 length equals 12 residues. CDR1 GTSNPN and CDR2 SVGIG come from the germline V gene (reference sequence). The V segment lost 8 bases and the J segment 6 bases; nucleotides outside the gene matches: 6.